This paragraph reports one TCR beta chain. Antigen unknown. CD4+CD25+CD127- Tregs, CD4+CD25- non-Tregs, CD4 and CD8 cells were sorted. Method: immunoSEQ multiplex PCR; TCRdb's copy keeps in-frame clones and lacks some. Of some 70,000 clones listed, less than 90% are singletons. The V gene's germline CDR1 is MRHNA and CDR2 SNTAGT. The V and J ends lost 4 bases and 4 bases, in that order; junction bases with no gene match: 3. The CDR3 extends over 13 amino acids. This specimen belongs to a study of Tregs in tolerant kidney transplant recipients. Study conclusions and caveats: Changing PCR primers prevented nucleotide comparison between some patients' samples. Tregs expanded with activated donor B cells seemed most donor-specific.

The clonotype originates from a human donor who received a combined kidney and bone marrow transplant. The sample consisted of CD4+ T cells from blood, taken before the transplant. V gene TRBV6-4 combines with J gene TRBJ2-7; TRBD1 matches 8 bases. Written as DNA, the CDR3 is TGTGCCAGCAGTGCCGACAGGGGATACGAGCAGTACTTC. Its translation is CASSADRGYEQYF.